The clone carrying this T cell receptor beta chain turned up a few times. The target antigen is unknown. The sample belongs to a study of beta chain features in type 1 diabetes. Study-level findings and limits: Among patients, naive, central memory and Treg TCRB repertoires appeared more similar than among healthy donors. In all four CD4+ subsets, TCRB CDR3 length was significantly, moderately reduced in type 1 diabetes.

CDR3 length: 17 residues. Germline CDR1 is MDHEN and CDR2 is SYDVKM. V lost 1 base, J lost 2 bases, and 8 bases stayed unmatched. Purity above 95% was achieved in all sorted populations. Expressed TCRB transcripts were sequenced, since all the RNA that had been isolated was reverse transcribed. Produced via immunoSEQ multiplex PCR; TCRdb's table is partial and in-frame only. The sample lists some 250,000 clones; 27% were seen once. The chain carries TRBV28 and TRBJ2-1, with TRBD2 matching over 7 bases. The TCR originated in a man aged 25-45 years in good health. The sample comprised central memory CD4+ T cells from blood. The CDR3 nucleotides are TGTGCCAGCAGTTTATCCCCCGCTAGCGGAGCCTACAATGAGCAGTTCTTC. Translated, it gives CASSLSPASGAYNEQFF.